The rows below give T cell receptor beta chains drawn from one sample of a study of tumor-infiltrating lymphocytes in primary liver carcinoma. TCRdb reanalysed the multiplex PCR reads using MiXCR and keeps one entry per CDR3 protein. The table lists around 50,000 distinct CDR3 sequences, 70% to 75% of them singletons. Sequencing was carried out using liver tumor tissue from sampling region 3. Source of these receptors: a man aged 40-49 years with primary liver carcinoma and hepatitis B virus infection. The CDR3 runs from the conserved cysteine through the conserved F or W. A D gene is named only where the DNA matches it firmly. Rows give clone size only sometimes, using once, few, many, or a class for an expanded clone.

J gene | D gene | V gene | clone size | CDR3 protein | CDR3 DNA
TRBJ2-7 | . | TRBV19 | . | CASKEDGAPYEQHF | TGTGCCAGTAAAGAAGATGGCGCGCCCTACGAGCAGCACTTC
TRBJ2-6 | . | TRBV11-2 | . | CASSLSRGGGANVLTF | TGTGCCAGCAGCTTATCGAGGGGAGGAGGGGCCAACGTCCTGACTTTC
TRBJ2-7 | TRBD2 | TRBV11-2 | medium-sized | CASGTGLAGPYEQYF | TGTGCCAGCGGAACCGGACTAGCGGGCCCCTACGAGCAGTACTTC
TRBJ2-3 | . | TRBV29-1 | . | CNVVGSGTDTQYF | TGCAACGTCGTGGGGAGCGGCACAGATACGCAGTATTTT
TRBJ1-3 | . | TRBV6-5 | . | CVSRLTAARNTIYF | TGTGTCAGTAGACTAACGGCGGCAAGAAACACCATATATTTT
TRBJ1-1 | . | TRBV4-2 | . | CASSPSAGVGIEAFF | TGTGCCAGCAGCCCTTCAGCAGGTGTGGGCATTGAAGCTTTCTTT
TRBJ1-4 | . | TRBV11-2 | . | CTNSLEVGDEKLFF | TGTACCAACAGCTTAGAGGTTGGGGACGAAAAACTGTTTTTC
TRBJ1-4 | . | TRBV4-1 | . | CASRRQQGATNEKLFF | TGCGCCAGTAGGCGCCAACAGGGTGCAACTAATGAAAAACTGTTTTTT
TRBJ2-1 | . | TRBV4-2 | few | CARSQDLGGGGEQFF | TGTGCCAGGAGCCAAGACTTAGGGGGGGGCGGTGAGCAATTCTTC
TRBJ1-5 | . | TRBV12-3/TRBV12-4 | . | CASSAAVSNEPQHF | TGTGCCAGCAGTGCAGCAGTTAGCAATGAGCCCCAGCATTTT
TRBJ1-1 | . | TRBV6-6 | . | CASGYESYTEVFF | TGTGCCAGCGGTTACGAGAGTTACACTGAAGTTTTCTTT
TRBJ2-7 | . | TRBV29-1 | . | CSGRVAYEKYF | TGCAGTGGAAGGGTTGCCTACGAGAAGTACTTC
TRBJ2-7 | . | TRBV28 | . | CASSSTRGEQYF | TGTGCCAGCAGCTCCACGCGGGGCGAGCAGTACTTC
TRBJ1-2 | . | TRBV10-2 | . | CTSSRSLDYGYTF | TGCACCAGCAGCAGGTCTCTTGACTATGGCTACACCTTC
TRBJ2-2 | . | TRBV7-9 | . | CAGRQGGTGELFF | TGTGCCGGCAGACAAGGGGGGACCGGGGAGCTGTTTTTT
TRBJ2-1 | TRBD2 | TRBV14 | many | CASSQDTGSGRSQRGYEQFF | TGTGCCAGCAGCCAAGACACCGGGTCAGGTCGGAGTCAGCGGGGGTATGAGCAGTTCTTC
TRBJ2-1 | . | TRBV29-1 | . | CSARSGTYNEQFF | TGCAGCGCCCGCAGCGGTACCTACAATGAGCAGTTCTTC
TRBJ1-2 | TRBD1 | TRBV5-4 | . | CASSLAGQGRTKYDYTF | TGTGCCAGCAGCTTGGCCGGACAGGGGAGAACTAAATATGACTACACCTTC
TRBJ2-3 | . | TRBV4-1 | many | CASSQYSVTDTQYF | TGCGCCAGCAGCCAATATAGCGTCACAGATACGCAGTATTTT
TRBJ2-1 | . | TRBV10-2 | once | CASSESGVRHSEQFF | TGCGCCAGCAGTGAGTCCGGTGTCAGGCACAGTGAGCAGTTCTTC
TRBJ2-3 | . | TRBV4-1 | . | CANSHAKMYGADMQYF | TGCGCCAACAGCCATGCCAAAATGTATGGGGCAGATATGCAGTATTTT
TRBJ2-7 | . | TRBV11-2 | . | CAGSLADAAYEQYF | TGTGCCGGCAGCTTAGCTGACGCTGCCTACGAGCAGTACTTC
TRBJ2-7 | . | TRBV11-3 | medium-sized | CASSLGDSYEQYF | TGTGCCAGCAGCTTAGGGGACTCCTACGAGCAGTACTTC
TRBJ2-2 | . | TRBV6-1 | . | CASSDLSLTAALFF | TGTGCCAGCAGTGATCTTAGCCTCACCGCGGCGCTCTTTTTT
TRBJ2-7 | . | TRBV5-1 | . | CASRSGGGYEQHF | TGCGCCAGCAGAAGTGGGGGTGGCTACGAGCAACACTTC
TRBJ2-2 | . | TRBV4-1 | . | CAICQEVANTGELFF | TGCGCCATCTGCCAAGAAGTTGCTAACACCGGGGAGCTGTTTTTT
TRBJ2-2 | . | TRBV11-2 | . | CTSNLVRRGTGELFF | TGTACCAGCAACTTAGTCAGACGGGGCACCGGGGAGCTGTTTTTT
TRBJ1-5 | TRBD1 | TRBV6-5 | . | CASSLDRVWQPQHF | TGTGCCAGCAGTCTGGACAGGGTTTGGCAGCCCCAACATTTT
TRBJ2-7 | . | TRBV4-1 | . | CTISLPSKRAEGVDEQYF | TGCACCATCAGCCTCCCGTCCAAAAGGGCCGAGGGAGTGGACGAGCAGTACTTC
TRBJ2-1 | TRBD2 | TRBV5-1 | . | CSSSFSGSCNEQFF | TGCTCCAGCAGCTTTAGCGGGAGTTGTAATGAGCAGTTCTTC
TRBJ2-7 | TRBD1 | TRBV20-1 | . | CRAALGTGGVGDQYF | TGCAGAGCTGCGCTCGGGACAGGGGGGGTAGGCGATCAGTACTTC
TRBJ2-5 | . | TRBV4-1 | many | CASSQLGLAGTQYF | TGCGCCAGCAGCCAACTGGGACTGGCAGGGACCCAGTACTTC
TRBJ2-3 | TRBD1 | TRBV6-6 | . | CASGLFLGQGTDTEYF | TGTGCCAGCGGTCTCTTTTTGGGACAGGGGACAGATACGGAGTATTTT
TRBJ1-5 | TRBD1 | TRBV6-5 | . | CVSSQAGFGTDTQHF | TGTGTCAGCAGCCAAGCAGGTTTTGGGACAGATACGCAGCATTTT
TRBJ2-1 | . | TRBV11-2 | . | CASQKRQGDNEQFF | TGTGCCAGCCAGAAGCGGCAGGGCGACAATGAGCAGTTCTTC
TRBJ1-1 | . | TRBV11-2 | . | CAISLRIGGTEAFF | TGTGCCATCAGCCTGCGGATAGGGGGCACTGAAGCTTTCTTT
TRBJ2-7 | . | TRBV12-3/TRBV12-4 | . | CASSLTKGSYEQYF | TGTGCCAGCAGCTTAACTAAGGGCTCCTACGAGCAGTACTTC
TRBJ2-5 | . | TRBV2 | few | CASIPTAYQETQYF | TGTGCCAGCATTCCGACAGCTTATCAAGAGACCCAGTACTTC
TRBJ1-4 | . | TRBV2 | . | CASSETTAAANEKLFF | TGTGCCAGCAGTGAAACGACAGCTGCAGCTAATGAAAAACTGTTTTTT
TRBJ2-3 | . | TRBV10-2 | . | CASTQGSELAQYF | TGTGCCAGCACCCAGGGATCCGAACTAGCCCAGTATTTT
TRBJ2-7 | . | TRBV4-2 | many | CASSQEGTRGYEQYF | TGTGCCAGCAGCCAAGAAGGTACCCGGGGCTACGAGCAGTACTTC
TRBJ1-6 | TRBD1 | TRBV10-3 | . | CIINHDRGGSPLHF | TGTATCATCAACCACGACAGGGGAGGATCACCCCTCCACTTT
TRBJ2-2 | . | TRBV6-6 | once | CACSRARDTGELFF | TGTGCCTGCAGCCGAGCCCGGGATACCGGGGAGCTGTTTTTT
TRBJ1-1 | . | TRBV10-3 | once | CVTAGGPTEAFF | TGTGTCACGGCTGGTGGGCCCACTGAAGCTTTCTTT
TRBJ2-2 | TRBD1 | TRBV7-7 | few | CASSSSHRGSTGELFF | TGTGCTAGCAGCTCCTCTCACAGGGGGTCTACCGGGGAGCTGTTTTTT
TRBJ2-1 | . | TRBV2 | . | CASCEEYLSYNEQFF | TGTGCCAGCTGTGAGGAGTATCTATCCTACAATGAGCAGTTCTTC
TRBJ2-1 | . | TRBV19 | many | CASTSGLYNEQFF | TGTGCCAGTACCAGCGGGTTGTACAATGAGCAGTTCTTC
TRBJ1-1 | . | TRBV19 | many | CASSIDKRNTEAFF | TGTGCCAGTAGTATAGATAAAAGGAACACTGAAGCTTTCTTT
TRBJ2-2 | TRBD1 | TRBV12-3/TRBV12-4 | once | CASNTTFRGLRAGELFF | TGTGCCAGCAACACAACTTTCAGGGGGCTAAGGGCCGGGGAGCTGTTTTTT
TRBJ2-1 | . | TRBV11-2 | . | CASGPTGRDEQFF | TGTGCCAGTGGACCCACAGGTCGCGATGAACAGTTCTTC
TRBJ1-6 | TRBD1 | TRBV6-6 | . | CVSSYSGTGDSPIHF | TGTGTCAGCAGTTACTCCGGGACAGGGGATTCACCCATCCACTTT
TRBJ2-7 | . | TRBV6-1 | . | CASSDSGSSYEQYF | TGTGCCAGCAGTGACAGCGGTAGCTCCTACGAGCAGTACTTC